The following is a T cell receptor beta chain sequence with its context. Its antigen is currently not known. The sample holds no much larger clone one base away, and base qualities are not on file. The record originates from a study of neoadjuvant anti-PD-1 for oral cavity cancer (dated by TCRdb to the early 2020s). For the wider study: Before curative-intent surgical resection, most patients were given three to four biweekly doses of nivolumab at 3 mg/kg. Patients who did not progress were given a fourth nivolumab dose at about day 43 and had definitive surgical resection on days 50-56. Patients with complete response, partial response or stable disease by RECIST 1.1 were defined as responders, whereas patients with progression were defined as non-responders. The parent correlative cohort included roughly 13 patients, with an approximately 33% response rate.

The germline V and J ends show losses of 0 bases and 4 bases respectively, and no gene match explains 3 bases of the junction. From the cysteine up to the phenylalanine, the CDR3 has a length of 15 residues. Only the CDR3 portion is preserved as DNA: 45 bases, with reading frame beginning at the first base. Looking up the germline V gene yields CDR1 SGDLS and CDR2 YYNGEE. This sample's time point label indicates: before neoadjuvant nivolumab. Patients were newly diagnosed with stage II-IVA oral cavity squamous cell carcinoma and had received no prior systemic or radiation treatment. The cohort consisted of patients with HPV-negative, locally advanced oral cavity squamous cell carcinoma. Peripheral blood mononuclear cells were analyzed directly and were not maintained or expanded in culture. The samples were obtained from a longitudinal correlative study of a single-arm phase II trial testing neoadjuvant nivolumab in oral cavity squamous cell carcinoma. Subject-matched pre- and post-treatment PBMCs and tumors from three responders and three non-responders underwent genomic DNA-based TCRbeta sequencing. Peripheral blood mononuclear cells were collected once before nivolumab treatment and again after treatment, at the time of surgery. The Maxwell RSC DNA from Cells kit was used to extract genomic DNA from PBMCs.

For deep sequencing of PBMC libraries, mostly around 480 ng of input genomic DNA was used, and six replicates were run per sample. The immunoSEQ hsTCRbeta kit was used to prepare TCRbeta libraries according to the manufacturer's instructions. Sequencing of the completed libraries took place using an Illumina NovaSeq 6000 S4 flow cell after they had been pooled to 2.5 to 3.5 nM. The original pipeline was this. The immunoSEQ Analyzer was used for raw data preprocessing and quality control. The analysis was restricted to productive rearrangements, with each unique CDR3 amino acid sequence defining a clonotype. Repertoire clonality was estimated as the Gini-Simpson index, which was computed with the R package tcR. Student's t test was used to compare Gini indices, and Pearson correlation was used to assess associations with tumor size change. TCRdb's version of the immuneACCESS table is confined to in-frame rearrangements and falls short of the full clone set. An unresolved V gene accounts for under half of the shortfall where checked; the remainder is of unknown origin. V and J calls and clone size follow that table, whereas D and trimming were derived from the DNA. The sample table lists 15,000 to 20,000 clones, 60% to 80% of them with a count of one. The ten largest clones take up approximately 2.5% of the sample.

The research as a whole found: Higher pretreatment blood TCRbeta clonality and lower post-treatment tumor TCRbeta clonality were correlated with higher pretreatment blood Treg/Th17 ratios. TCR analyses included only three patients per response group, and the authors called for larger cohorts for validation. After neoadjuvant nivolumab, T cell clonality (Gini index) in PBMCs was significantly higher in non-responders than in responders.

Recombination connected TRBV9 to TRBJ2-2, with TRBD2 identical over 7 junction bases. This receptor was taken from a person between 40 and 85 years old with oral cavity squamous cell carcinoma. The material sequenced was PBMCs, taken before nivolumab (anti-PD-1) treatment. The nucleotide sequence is TGTGCCAGCAGCGTAGACGGGAGGTCCACCGGGGAGCTGTTTTTT. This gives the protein CASSVDGRSTGELFF.